Below, 10 T cell receptor beta chains from the same sample are listed, as sequenced in a study of immune characterization of retroperitoneal liposarcoma. TCRdb itself ran the PCR reads through MiXCR, one entry per CDR3 protein. The repertoire holds around 3,000 distinct CDR3 sequences, with more than 40% as singletons. Sequencing was done on a sample of tumor tissue. Receptors were obtained from a male donor with retroperitoneal liposarcoma.

The rearrangement uses TRBV6-6 and TRBJ2-3, with TRBD2 matching 13 bases. The DNA end is a closer match to TRBJ2-7, so the J assignment may be wrong. CDR1 is MNHNY, CDR2 SVGAGI, per germline (reference sequence). This CDR3 has 17 residues. The chain's CDR3 is CASSRGTSGKSPNEQYF. Written as DNA, the CDR3 is TGTGCCAGCAGTAGGGGGACTAGCGGGAAAAGCCCCAATGAGCAGTACTTC.

This CDR3 is CANTPAGTGRHNEQYF. CDR3 coding DNA: TGTGCCAATACGCCTGCCGGGACAGGGAGACACAATGAGCAGTACTTC. The rearrangement joins TRBV7-8 to TRBJ2-4; 9 bases are a match to TRBD1. Trimming at V came to 10 bases and at J to 13 bases, leaving 23 bases not matched to a gene. CDR1 SGHVS and CDR2 FQNEAQ come from the germline V gene. CDR3 length: 16 residues.

This clonotype is categorized as large. This rearrangement joins TRBV6-1 to TRBJ2-1, with D hard to call. CDR1 MNHNS and CDR2 SASEGT come from the germline V gene. V was cut by 6 bases and J by 13 bases, with 19 bases left in between. This CDR3 has 13 amino acids. CDR3 DNA sequence: TGTGCCAGCAGCGCCTCCCTTCAAGAGACCCAGTTCTTC. Translating it yields CASSASLQETQFF.

As concerns this clonotype: No conserved phenylalanine or tryptophan ends this CDR3, so it is likely a read error. Because the CDR3's place on the DNA is in doubt, the DNA is left out and the CDR3 is given as listed by TCRdb. The gene calls are TRBV6-4 and TRBJ2-7; TRBD2 reflects the table's D call only, with no check against the DNA. In germline, CDR1 is MRHNA, CDR2 SNTAGT. Including both end residues, the CDR3 is 10 amino acids long. CDR3 sequence reads: CASSDSGLAG.

In the case of this clonotype: One end of the junction fails to match germline, which may point to a read error. J is TRBJ2-7 and V is TRBV27, with 10 bases that match TRBD2. The CDR3 covers 15 residues. Germline V gene lookup returns CDR1 MNHEY and CDR2 SMNVEV (reference sequence). CDR3 nucleotides: TGTGCCAGCAGCCCATCTAGCGGGAGCTCCTACGAGCGGTACTTC. It translates to CASSPSSGSSYERYF.

The V and J genes are TRBV19 and TRBJ2-1, with TRBD2 identical over 11 bases. CDR1 LNHDA and CDR2 SQIVND come from the germline V gene (reference sequence). This CDR3 is 15 amino acids long. The ends lost 1 base at V and 7 bases at J; junction bases unmatched: 3. CDR3 sequence reads: CASSIVPSGGNEQFF. CDR3 nucleotides: TGTGCCAGTAGTATAGTTCCTAGCGGGGGGAATGAGCAGTTCTTC.

The chain joins TRBV6-1 to TRBJ2-1; tentatively, D is TRBD1 (6 bases). Matching the DNA end better, TRBJ2-7 makes the J call doubtful. The CDR3 contains 15 residues. Per the germline V gene, CDR1 is MNHNS and CDR2 is SASEGT. Here the CDR3 DNA reads TGTGCCAGCAGCACCAAGGGGGACGCAGCCTACGAGCAGTACTTC. This gives the protein CASSTKGDAAYEQYF.

The chain has TRBV6-1 and TRBJ1-4; tentatively, D is TRBD1 (6 bases). Germline-derived CDR1 and CDR2 are MNHNS and SASEGT. V lost 1 base to trimming and J lost 10 bases, with 16 bases between them. The CDR3 extends over 15 amino acids. The CDR3 loop is CASSEVVQGQGKLFF. The CDR3 bases are TGTGCCAGCAGTGAAGTAGTCCAGGGGCAGGGAAAACTGTTTTTT.

The gene calls are TRBV6-1 and TRBJ2-5; D gene unclear. Germline V gene lookup returns CDR1 MNHNS and CDR2 SASEGT. V lost 2 bases, J lost 2 bases, and 6 bases lay in between. CDR3 length: 13 amino acids. The DNA of the CDR3 is TGTGCCAGCAGTGAATACCGGCAAGAGACCCAGTACTTC. This codes for CASSEYRQETQYF.

The V and J genes are TRBV7-3 and TRBJ2-2, with 10 bases that match TRBD2. V lost 1 base to trimming and J lost 1 base; unmatched junction nucleotides: 6. Germline CDR1 and CDR2: SGHTA and FQGTGA. The CDR3 runs 18 residues. The CDR3 here is CASSLKPRLAGNTGELFF. The CDR3 bases are TGTGCCAGCAGCTTAAAACCCAGACTAGCGGGGAACACCGGGGAGCTGTTTTTT.